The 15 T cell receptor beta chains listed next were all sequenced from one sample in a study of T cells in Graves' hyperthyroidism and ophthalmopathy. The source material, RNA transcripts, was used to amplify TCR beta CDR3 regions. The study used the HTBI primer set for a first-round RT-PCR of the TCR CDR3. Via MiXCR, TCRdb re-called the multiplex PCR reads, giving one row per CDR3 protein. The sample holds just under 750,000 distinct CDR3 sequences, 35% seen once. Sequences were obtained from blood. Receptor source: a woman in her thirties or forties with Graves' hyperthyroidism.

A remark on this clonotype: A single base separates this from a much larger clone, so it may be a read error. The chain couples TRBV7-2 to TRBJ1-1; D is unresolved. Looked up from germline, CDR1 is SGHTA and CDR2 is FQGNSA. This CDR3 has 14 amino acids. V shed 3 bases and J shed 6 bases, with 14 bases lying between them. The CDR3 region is CASSLWKAHAEAFF. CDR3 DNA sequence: TGTGCCAGCAGCTTGTGGAAGGCGCACGCTGAAGCTTTCTTT.

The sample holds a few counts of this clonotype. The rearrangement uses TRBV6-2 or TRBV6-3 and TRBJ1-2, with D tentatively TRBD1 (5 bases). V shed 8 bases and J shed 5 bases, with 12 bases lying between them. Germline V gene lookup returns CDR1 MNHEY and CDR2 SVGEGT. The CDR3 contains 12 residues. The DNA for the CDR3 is TGTGCCAGCCGGGACGGGATGTATGGCTACACCTTC. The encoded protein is CASRDGMYGYTF.

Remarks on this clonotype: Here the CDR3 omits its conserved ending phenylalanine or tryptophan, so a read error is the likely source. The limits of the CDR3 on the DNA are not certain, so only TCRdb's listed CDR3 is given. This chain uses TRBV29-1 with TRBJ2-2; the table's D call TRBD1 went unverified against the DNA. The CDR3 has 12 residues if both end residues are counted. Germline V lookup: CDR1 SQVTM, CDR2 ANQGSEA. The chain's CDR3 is CSATGGTGELLL.

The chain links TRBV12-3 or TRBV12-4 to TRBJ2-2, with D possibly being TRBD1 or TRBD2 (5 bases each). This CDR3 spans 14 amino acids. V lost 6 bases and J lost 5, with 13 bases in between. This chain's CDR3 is CASRDGTQTGELFF. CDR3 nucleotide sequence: TGTGCCAGCAGAGACGGGACGCAAACCGGGGAGCTGTTTTTT.

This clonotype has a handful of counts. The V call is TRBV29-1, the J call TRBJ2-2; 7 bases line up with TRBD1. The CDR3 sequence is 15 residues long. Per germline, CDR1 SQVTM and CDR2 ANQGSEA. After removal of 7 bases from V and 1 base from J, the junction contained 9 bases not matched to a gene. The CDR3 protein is CSGPPGTENTGELFF. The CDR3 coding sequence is TGCAGCGGTCCTCCCGGGACAGAGAACACCGGGGAGCTGTTTTTT.

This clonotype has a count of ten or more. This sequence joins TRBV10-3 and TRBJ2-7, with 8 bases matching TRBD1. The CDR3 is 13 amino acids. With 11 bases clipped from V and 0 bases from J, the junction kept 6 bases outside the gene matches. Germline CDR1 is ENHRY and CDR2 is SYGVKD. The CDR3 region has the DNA TGTGCCGCCAGGACAGGGATCTCCTACGAGCAGTACTTC. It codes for CAARTGISYEQYF.

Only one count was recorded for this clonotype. The CDR3 loop is CASSELGLGQFF. CDR3 nucleotides: TGTGCCAGCAGTGAATTGGGGTTGGGGCAGTTCTTC. J is TRBJ2-7 and V is TRBV2, with D hard to call. The J call is in doubt because the DNA end fits TRBJ2-1 better. Germline V gives CDR1 SNHLY, CDR2 FYNNEI. This CDR3 spans 12 amino acids.

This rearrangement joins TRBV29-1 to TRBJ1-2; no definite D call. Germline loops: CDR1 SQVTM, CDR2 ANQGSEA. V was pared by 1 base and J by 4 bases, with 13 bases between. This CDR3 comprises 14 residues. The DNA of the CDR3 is TGCAGCGTTGAAGCCCAAGGACGGATCTATGGCTACACCTTC. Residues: CSVEAQGRIYGYTF.

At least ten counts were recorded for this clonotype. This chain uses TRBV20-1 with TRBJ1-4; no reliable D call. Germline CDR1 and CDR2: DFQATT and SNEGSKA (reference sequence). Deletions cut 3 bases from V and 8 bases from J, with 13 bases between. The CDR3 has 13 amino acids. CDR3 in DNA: TGCAGTGCTAGCCAGGTTTGGGGAGAAAAACTGTTTTTT. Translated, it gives CSASQVWGEKLFF.

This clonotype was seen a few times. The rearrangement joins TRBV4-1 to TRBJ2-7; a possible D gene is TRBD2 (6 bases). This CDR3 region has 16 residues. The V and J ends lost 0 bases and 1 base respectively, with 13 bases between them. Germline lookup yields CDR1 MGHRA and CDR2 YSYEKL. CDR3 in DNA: TGCGCCAGCAGCCAAGACCCTGTCGCGGGGTCCTACGAGCAGTACTTC. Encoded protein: CASSQDPVAGSYEQYF.

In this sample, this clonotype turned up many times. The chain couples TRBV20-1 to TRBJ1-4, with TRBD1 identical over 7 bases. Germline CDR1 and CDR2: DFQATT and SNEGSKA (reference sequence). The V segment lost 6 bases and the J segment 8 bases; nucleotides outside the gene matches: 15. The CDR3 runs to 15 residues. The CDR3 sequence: CSAHDSRDSREKLFF. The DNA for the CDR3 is TGCAGTGCCCACGACTCCAGGGACAGTCGAGAAAAACTGTTTTTT.

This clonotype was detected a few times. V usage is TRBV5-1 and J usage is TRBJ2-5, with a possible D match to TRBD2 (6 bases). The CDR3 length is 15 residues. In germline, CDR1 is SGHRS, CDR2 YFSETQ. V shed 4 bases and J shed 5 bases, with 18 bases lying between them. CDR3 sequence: CASSPHGSSGETQYF. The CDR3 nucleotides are TGCGCCAGCAGCCCCCACGGATCAAGCGGGGAGACCCAGTACTTC. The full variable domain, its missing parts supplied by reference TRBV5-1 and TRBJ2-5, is KAGVTQTPRYLIKTRGQQVTLSCSPISGHRSVSWYQQTPGQGLQFLFEYFSETQRNKGNFPGRFSGRQFSNSRSEMNVSTLELGDSALYLCASSPHGSSGETQYFGPGTRLLVL.

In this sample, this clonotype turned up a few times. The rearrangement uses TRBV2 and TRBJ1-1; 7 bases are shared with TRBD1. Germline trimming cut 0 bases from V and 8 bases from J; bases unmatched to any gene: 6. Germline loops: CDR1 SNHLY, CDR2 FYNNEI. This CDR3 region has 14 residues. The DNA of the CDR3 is TGTGCCAGCAGTGAAGCGCTACAGGGGCTGGAAGCTTTCTTT. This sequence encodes CASSEALQGLEAFF.

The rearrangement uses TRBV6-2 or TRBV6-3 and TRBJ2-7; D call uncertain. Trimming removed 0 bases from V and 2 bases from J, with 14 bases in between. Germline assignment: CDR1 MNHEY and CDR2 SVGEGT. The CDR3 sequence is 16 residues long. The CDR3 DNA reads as TGTGCCAGCAGTTACTCATCCCTTCCCGCGACCTACGAGCAGTACTTC. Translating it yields CASSYSSLPATYEQYF.

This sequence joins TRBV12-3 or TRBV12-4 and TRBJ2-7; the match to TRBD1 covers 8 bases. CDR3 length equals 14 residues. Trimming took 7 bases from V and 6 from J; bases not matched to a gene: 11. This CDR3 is CASTPGTGLGEQYF. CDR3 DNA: TGTGCCAGCACCCCCGGGACAGGTTTGGGCGAGCAGTACTTC.